Each of the 31 T cell receptor beta chains below was sequenced from the same sample in a study of cytomegalovirus exposure and HLA in healthy donors. A multiplex PCR was run with 60 Vbeta primers and 13 Jbeta primers. Repertoires were generated with immunoSEQ multiplex PCR, while TCRdb's copy carries only in-frame clones and drops some. The repertoire holds approximately 120,000 clones, with around 75% as singletons. The sample consisted of PBMCs. All receptors come from a young man in good health and CMV-seronegative.

This clone showed up just once. The V call is TRBV5-6, the J call TRBJ1-2; 7 nucleotides agree with TRBD1. V dropped 3 bases and J dropped 8; count of bases not matched to a gene: 13. The CDR3 length is 15 residues. Germline CDR1 is SGHDT and CDR2 is YYEEEE. The CDR3 is CASSSETGRLWGYTF. CDR3 DNA: TGTGCCAGCAGCTCGGAGACAGGGAGATTGTGGGGCTACACCTTC.

The chain recombines TRBV27 with TRBJ2-5; D perhaps matches TRBD1 (6 bases). V was cut by 2 bases and J by 3 bases, with 10 bases left in between. This CDR3 spans 14 amino acids. The V gene's germline CDR1 is MNHEY and CDR2 SMNVEV (reference sequence). The CDR3 here is CASSLQGLKETQYF. The CDR3 DNA follows: TGTGCCAGCAGTTTACAGGGGCTAAAAGAGACCCAGTACTTC.

The chain carries TRBV15 and TRBJ2-6; 9 bases are shared with TRBD1. CDR3 length: 17 amino acids. Germline lookup yields CDR1 LNHNV and CDR2 YYDKDF (reference sequence). V lost 3 bases to trimming and J lost 0 bases; unmatched junction nucleotides: 3. The CDR3 coding sequence is TGTGCCACCAGCAGCGTACAGGGGGCCTCTGGGGCCAACGTCCTGACTTTC. Residues: CATSSVQGASGANVLTF. The full variable domain, completed using reference TRBV15 and TRBJ2-6, is DAMVIQNPRYQVTQFGKPVTLSCSQTLNHNVMYWYQQKSSQAPKLLFHYYDKDFNNEADTPDNFQSRRPNTSFCFLDIRSPGLGDTAMYLCATSSVQGASGANVLTFGAGSRLTVL.

The genes are TRBV28 and TRBJ2-7; TRBD1 agrees at 7 bases. V dropped 6 bases and J dropped 2; count of bases not matched to a gene: 10. Germline CDR1 MDHEN, CDR2 SYDVKM. The CDR3 consists of 15 residues. For the CDR3, the DNA is TGTGCCAGCAGACCCCACCGACAGGGCACCTACGAGCAGTACTTC. The encoded protein is CASRPHRQGTYEQYF.

This clone was seen a single time. This rearrangement joins TRBV28 to TRBJ2-3; D gene uncertain. The CDR3 loop spans 16 amino acids. Between the trimmed V and J ends, which lost 5 bases and 1 base, there was a span of 16 bases. Germline V lookup: CDR1 MDHEN, CDR2 SYDVKM. This chain's CDR3 is CASSPGGSPGTDTQYF. DNA of the CDR3: TGTGCCAGCAGTCCGGGTGGGTCGCCGGGCACAGATACGCAGTATTTT.

This clone was observed a few times. J is TRBJ1-1 and V is TRBV6-6; D is undetermined. Trimming took 8 bases from V and 1 from J, leaving 17 bases between them. CDR3 length: 15 residues. Germline-derived CDR1 and CDR2 are MNHNY and SVGAGI (reference sequence). This CDR3 is CASGIPRGTNTEAFF. In DNA, the CDR3 is TGTGCCAGCGGTATTCCCCGGGGTACGAACACTGAAGCTTTCTTT.

Here the CDR3 reads CASSPQLAGGRNEQYF. In DNA form, the CDR3 reads TGCGCCAGCAGCCCCCAATTAGCGGGGGGGCGAAACGAGCAGTACTTC. The chain is built from TRBV5-1 and TRBJ2-7; TRBD2 matches 11 bases. The germline V gene has CDR1 SGHRS and CDR2 YFSETQ. V was pared by 4 bases and J by 5 bases, with 11 bases of the junction left unmatched. The CDR3 is 16 amino acids.

The J gene is TRBJ1-5, the V gene TRBV29-1; D may be TRBD1 (6 bases). The ends were cut back, 4 bases at V and 7 bases at J, with 14 bases in the middle. CDR1 SQVTM and CDR2 ANQGSEA come from the germline V gene. The CDR3 runs 13 residues. CDR3: CSVAGGGGQPQHF. CDR3 nucleotide sequence: TGCAGCGTTGCGGGAGGGGGAGGACAGCCCCAGCATTTT. Full variable domain (missing parts from reference TRBV29-1 and TRBJ1-5): SAVISQKPSRDICQRGTSLTIQCQVDSQVTMMFWYRQQPGQSLTLIATANQGSEATYESGFVIDKFPISRPNLTFSTLTVSNMSPEDSSIYLCSVAGGGGQPQHFGDGTRLSIL.

V is TRBV5-1 and J is TRBJ2-2; 9 bases agree with TRBD1. Germline V gene sequence: CDR1 SGHRS, CDR2 YFSETQ. The V gene end was trimmed by 4 bases and the J gene end by 5 bases; junction bases not matched to a gene: 12. The CDR3 spans 17 residues. DNA of the CDR3: TGCGCCAGCAGCCCTCCGGGACAGGGACGATTGACCGGGGAGCTGTTTTTT. Residues: CASSPPGQGRLTGELFF.

This CDR3 reads CASSFLAGVRYF. DNA for the CDR3: TGTGCCAGCAGTTTTCTAGCGGGGGTGCGGTACTTC. The V and J genes are TRBV5-4 and TRBJ2-5, with TRBD2 identical over 10 bases. The trim removed 5 bases at V and 13 bases at J, leaving 8 bases unmatched. Germline assignment: CDR1 SGHNT and CDR2 YYREEE (reference sequence). There are 12 residues in the CDR3.

The chain recombines TRBV7-3 with TRBJ2-3; a possible D gene is TRBD2 (6 bases). Germline lookup yields CDR1 SGHTA and CDR2 FQGTGA. The V end lost 5 bases, the J end lost 5 bases, and 17 bases lay between the germline ends. The CDR3 has 15 amino acids. The DNA of the CDR3 is TGTGCCAGCAGCACGGGACTTTCCATCGTAGATACGCAGTATTTT. Translated: CASSTGLSIVDTQYF.

The chain recombines TRBV19 with TRBJ2-1; maybe TRBD1 (5 bases). The CDR3 extends over 13 amino acids. The V gene lost 4 bases and the J gene lost 9 bases, with 13 bases spanning the gap. Per germline, CDR1 LNHDA and CDR2 SQIVND (reference sequence). CDR3 DNA: TGTGCCAGTAGTAGCCATCAGGGTGGTGAGCAGTTCTTC. This encodes CASSSHQGGEQFF.

The V call is TRBV12-5, the J call TRBJ2-7, with TRBD1 matching over 9 bases. This CDR3 spans 19 amino acids. The V gene end was trimmed by 0 bases and the J gene end by 2 bases; junction bases not matched to a gene: 14. Germline assignment: CDR1 LGHNT and CDR2 FRNRAP. The CDR3, as DNA: TGTGCTAGTGGTTTGGTACAGGGCGTCTTACGGGACAGGGCCTACGAGCAGTACTTC. It translates to CASGLVQGVLRDRAYEQYF. The whole variable domain, filled in from reference TRBV12-5 and TRBJ2-7, reads DARVTQTPRHKVTEMGQEVTMRCQPILGHNTVFWYRQTMMQGLELLAYFRNRAPLDDSGMPKDRFSAEMPDATLATLKIQPSEPRDSAVYFCASGLVQGVLRDRAYEQYFGPGTRLTVT.

The V and J genes are TRBV4-1 and TRBJ1-3, with a possible D match to TRBD1 (6 bases). The CDR3 consists of 16 residues. The germline gives CDR1 MGHRA, CDR2 YSYEKL. The ends were cut back, 3 bases at V and 4 bases at J, with 16 bases in the middle. CDR3 coding DNA: TGCGCCAGCAGCCAGGCAACTCAGGGGCCGGGAAACACCATATATTTT. This encodes CASSQATQGPGNTIYF.

J is TRBJ1-4 and V is TRBV28; D unclear. Germline lookup yields CDR1 MDHEN and CDR2 SYDVKM. Trimming left V 3 bases short and J 0 bases short, with 17 bases between. The CDR3 sequence is 18 residues long. The CDR3 nucleotides read TGTGCCAGCAGTTTCCGCCGTCGGGGTTGGGCAACTAATGAAAAACTGTTTTTT. This sequence encodes CASSFRRRGWATNEKLFF.

This rearrangement joins TRBV30 to TRBJ2-3; perhaps TRBD1 as D (5 bases). The V end was cut by 0 bases, the J end by 0 bases, with 10 bases between. The CDR3 consists of 15 residues. Germline V gene sequence: CDR1 GTSNPN, CDR2 SVGIG (reference sequence). The CDR3 spells CAWSVTGASTDTQYF. CDR3 nucleotides: TGTGCCTGGAGTGTAACTGGGGCTAGCACAGATACGCAGTATTTT.

The J gene is TRBJ2-3, the V gene TRBV4-2, with a weak D call TRBD2 (6 bases). There are 15 residues in the CDR3. CDR1 is LGHNA, CDR2 YNFKEQ, per germline. V was clipped by 1 base and J by 2 bases, with 10 bases between them. Here the CDR3 reads CASSQGGTPTDTQYF. The CDR3 DNA reads as TGTGCCAGCAGCCAAGGCGGGACCCCCACAGATACGCAGTATTTT.

This chain uses TRBV5-6 with TRBJ2-1, with D possibly being TRBD2 (6 bases). Germline CDR1 reads SGHDT; CDR2 reads YYEEEE. Trimming stripped 6 bases from V and 7 bases from J, with 14 bases between. The CDR3 loop spans 13 amino acids. Written as DNA, the CDR3 is TGTGCCAGCATGGGGCGGGGCGGGAATGAGCAGTTCTTC. It encodes CASMGRGGNEQFF.

This rearrangement joins TRBV9 to TRBJ2-1, with 11 bases identical to TRBD2. CDR3 size: 16 residues. Germline CDR1 and CDR2: SGDLS and YYNGEE. Trimming took 0 bases from V and 4 from J; bases not matched to a gene: 3. CDR3 nucleotide sequence: TGTGCCAGCAGCGTAGGGGGGACTAGCGGTTACAATGAGCAGTTCTTC. This sequence encodes CASSVGGTSGYNEQFF.

The V call is TRBV7-2, the J call TRBJ2-1; the match to TRBD1 covers 10 bases. This CDR3 comprises 17 residues. Germline CDR1 SGHTA, CDR2 FQGNSA. V trimming: 4 bases; J trimming: 8 bases; junction bases outside the gene matches: 14. CDR3 protein: CASSYYGTRGQGYEQFF. The CDR3 nucleotides read TGTGCCAGCAGCTACTACGGTACACGGGGACAGGGGTATGAGCAGTTCTTC.

Points on this clone: This CDR3 is also generated by other DNA sequences in the sample. The chain combines TRBV29-1 with TRBJ1-3; D gene ambiguous. The V gene's germline CDR1 is SQVTM and CDR2 ANQGSEA. Trimming pared 4 bases from V and 0 bases from J, leaving 13 bases between. This CDR3 has 15 residues. The CDR3 region has the DNA TGCAGCGTTGCCCGTGGAGAGAGCTCTGGAAACACCATATATTTT. This sequence encodes CSVARGESSGNTIYF.

The chain recombines TRBV7-3 with TRBJ1-5; tentatively, D is TRBD1 (5 bases). This CDR3 has 14 amino acids. Per germline, CDR1 SGHTA and CDR2 FQGTGA. V shed 5 bases and J shed 5 bases, with 13 bases lying between them. The CDR3 region is CASSLGGNDQPQHF. The CDR3 DNA sequence: TGTGCCAGCAGCCTGGGGGGTAACGATCAGCCCCAGCATTTT.

V and J are TRBV30 and TRBJ1-2; D might be TRBD1 (5 bases). From germline, CDR1 is GTSNPN and CDR2 SVGIG (reference sequence). V was trimmed by 6 bases and J by 2 bases, leaving 28 bases between them. The CDR3 length is 18 residues. Written as DNA, the CDR3 is TGTGCCTGTGTACCCCGAATTAGGCGGGGCCGCCTGAACTATGGCTACACCTTC. Translated, it gives CACVPRIRRGRLNYGYTF.

This clone was seen a single time. The V call is TRBV4-1, the J call TRBJ2-7, with D perhaps TRBD1 (6 bases). The CDR3 sequence is 15 residues long. The ends were cut back, 3 bases at V and 3 bases at J, with 15 bases in the middle. Germline CDR1 reads MGHRA; CDR2 reads YSYEKL. This CDR3 is CASSHAPGHNYEQYF. DNA for the CDR3: TGCGCCAGCAGCCACGCACCGGGACACAACTACGAGCAGTACTTC.

For this clone: Likely a read error: the CDR3 ends without its conserved phenylalanine or tryptophan. The limits of the CDR3 on the DNA are not certain, so only TCRdb's listed CDR3 is given. This chain's CDR3 is CASIGETEALV. The chain has TRBV6-1 and TRBJ1-1. CDR1 and CDR2 from the germline V gene are MNHNS and SASEGT. The CDR3 is made up of 11 amino acids, end residues included.

This clone has only a few counts. The rearrangement joins TRBV28 to TRBJ1-1; 9 bases are shared with TRBD1. The germline CDR1 and CDR2 sequences are MDHEN and SYDVKM. V shed 7 bases, J shed 11 bases, and the junction held 11 bases outside the gene matches. There are 13 residues in the CDR3. CDR3 bases: TGTGCCAGCACCTCACATGGGGACAGGGATGCTTTCTTT. This sequence encodes CASTSHGDRDAFF.

The chain carries TRBV4-1 and TRBJ2-6; TRBD1 agrees at 7 bases. This CDR3 region has 15 residues. The V gene end was trimmed by 5 bases and the J gene end by 3 bases; junction bases not matched to a gene: 4. The germline gives CDR1 MGHRA, CDR2 YSYEKL. The CDR3 DNA reads as TGCGCCAGCAGCTCACAGGGGATTGGGGCCAACGTCCTGACTTTC. Amino acids: CASSSQGIGANVLTF.

Only a few counts were recorded for this clone. The CDR3, as DNA: TGTGCCAGCTCACTCCGGGGGGGCGGCTACGAGCAGTACTTC. It yields the protein CASSLRGGGYEQYF. This sequence joins TRBV18 and TRBJ2-7, with TRBD2 matching 8 bases. Germline lookup yields CDR1 KGHSH and CDR2 LQKENI. The CDR3 covers 14 residues. The ends lost 4 bases at V and 3 bases at J; junction bases unmatched: 5.

This clone was observed a few times. The chain combines TRBV7-9 with TRBJ1-1, with 10 bases fitting TRBD1. CDR1 is SEHNR, CDR2 FQNEAQ, per germline (reference sequence). The CDR3 loop spans 15 amino acids. V trimming: 10 bases; J trimming: 10 bases; junction bases outside the gene matches: 18. The CDR3 region has the DNA TGTGCCACCTGGGGGGACAGGGGTATTTTTGCCGGAGCTTTCTTT. Its translation: CATWGDRGIFAGAFF.

The chain links TRBV30 to TRBJ1-5; D is ambiguous. CDR1 and CDR2 (germline): GTSNPN, SVGIG (reference sequence). Deletions cut 0 bases from V and 0 bases from J, with 6 bases between. The CDR3 covers 14 residues. CDR3 loop: CAWSVTGSNQPQHF. In DNA, the CDR3 is TGTGCCTGGAGTGTCACCGGTAGCAATCAGCCCCAGCATTTT.

J is TRBJ2-1 and V is TRBV5-8, with TRBD1 matching 7 bases. CDR1 SGHTS and CDR2 YDEGEE come from the germline V gene. V trimming: 4 bases; J trimming: 10 bases; junction bases outside the gene matches: 11. CDR3 size: 14 residues. The CDR3 protein is CASSRALAGGEQFF. The CDR3 nucleotides read TGTGCCAGCAGCAGAGCTTTAGCAGGGGGAGAGCAGTTCTTC.